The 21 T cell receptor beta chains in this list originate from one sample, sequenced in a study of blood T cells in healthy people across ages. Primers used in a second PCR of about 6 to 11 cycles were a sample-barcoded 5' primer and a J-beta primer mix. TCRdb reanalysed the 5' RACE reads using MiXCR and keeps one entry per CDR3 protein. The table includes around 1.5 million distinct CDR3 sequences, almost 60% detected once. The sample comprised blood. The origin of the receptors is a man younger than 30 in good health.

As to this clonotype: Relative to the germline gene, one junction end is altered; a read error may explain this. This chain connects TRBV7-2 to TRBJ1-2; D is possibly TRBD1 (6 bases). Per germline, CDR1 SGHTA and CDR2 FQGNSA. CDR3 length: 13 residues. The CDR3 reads CASNLTGSYGYTF. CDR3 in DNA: TGTGCCAGCAACTTAACAGGGTCCTATGGCTACACCTTC.

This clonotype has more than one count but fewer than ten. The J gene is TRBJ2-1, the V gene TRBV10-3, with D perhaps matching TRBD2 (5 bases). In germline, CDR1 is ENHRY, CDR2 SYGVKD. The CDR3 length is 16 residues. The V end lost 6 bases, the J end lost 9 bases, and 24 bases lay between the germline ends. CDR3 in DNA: TGTGCCATCAGCCAAGGCCCTAGATCGGGGAGCGCTGAGCAGTTCTTC. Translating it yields CAISQGPRSGSAEQFF.

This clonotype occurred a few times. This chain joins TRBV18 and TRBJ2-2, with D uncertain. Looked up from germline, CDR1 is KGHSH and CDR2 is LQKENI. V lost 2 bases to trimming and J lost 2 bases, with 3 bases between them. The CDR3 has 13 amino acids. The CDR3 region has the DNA TGTGCCAGCTCACCATACAACACCGGGGAGCTGTTTTTT. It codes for CASSPYNTGELFF.

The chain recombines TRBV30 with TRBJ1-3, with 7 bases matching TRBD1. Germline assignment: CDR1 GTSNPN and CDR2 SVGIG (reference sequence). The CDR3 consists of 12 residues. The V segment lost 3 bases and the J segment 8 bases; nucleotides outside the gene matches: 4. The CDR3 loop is CAWSTGTDTIYF. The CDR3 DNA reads TGTGCCTGGAGCACGGGGACAGACACCATATATTTT.

CDR3 coding DNA: TGTGCCAGCTCACCGTATACAGGGTCGGACTATGGCTACACCTTC. Amino acids: CASSPYTGSDYGYTF. The chain carries TRBV18 and TRBJ1-2; weak D call: TRBD1 (6 bases). CDR3 size: 15 residues. Germline CDR1 reads KGHSH; CDR2 reads LQKENI. V shed 3 bases and J shed 3 bases, with 14 bases lying between them. The full variable domain, its missing parts supplied by reference TRBV18 and TRBJ1-2, is NAGVMQNPRHLVRRRGQEARLRCSPMKGHSHVYWYRQLPEEGLKFMVYLQKENIIDESGMPKERFSAEFPKEGPSILRIQQVVRGDSAAYFCASSPYTGSDYGYTFGSGTRLTVV.

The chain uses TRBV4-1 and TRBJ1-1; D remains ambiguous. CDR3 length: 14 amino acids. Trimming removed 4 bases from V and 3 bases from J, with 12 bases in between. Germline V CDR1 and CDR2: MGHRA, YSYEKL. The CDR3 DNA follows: TGCGCCAGCAGCCCCCGCGGAGGGCACACTGAAGCTTTCTTT. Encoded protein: CASSPRGGHTEAFF.

CDR3 in amino acids: CASSQVPPSGGAGELFF. CDR3 bases: TGTGCCAGCAGCCAAGTTCCCCCTAGCGGGGGGGCCGGGGAGCTGTTTTTT. The chain combines TRBV4-2 with TRBJ2-2; 12 nucleotides match TRBD2. The CDR3 contains 17 residues. V trimming: 1 base; J trimming: 6 bases; junction bases outside the gene matches: 6. Germline V gene data show CDR1 as LGHNA and CDR2 as YNFKEQ.

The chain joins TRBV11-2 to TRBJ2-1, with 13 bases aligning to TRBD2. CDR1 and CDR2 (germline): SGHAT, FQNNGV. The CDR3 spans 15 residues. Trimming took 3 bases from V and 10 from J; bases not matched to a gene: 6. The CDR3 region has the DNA TGTGCCAGCAGCTTCGGACTAGCGGGAGTCGGAGAGCAGTTCTTC. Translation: CASSFGLAGVGEQFF.

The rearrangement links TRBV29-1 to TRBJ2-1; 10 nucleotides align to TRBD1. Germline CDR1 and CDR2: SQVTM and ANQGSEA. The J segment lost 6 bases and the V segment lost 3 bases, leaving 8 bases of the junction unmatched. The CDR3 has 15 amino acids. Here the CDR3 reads CSVDGGTGDPNEQFF. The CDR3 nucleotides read TGCAGCGTTGATGGGGGGACAGGGGACCCCAATGAGCAGTTCTTC.

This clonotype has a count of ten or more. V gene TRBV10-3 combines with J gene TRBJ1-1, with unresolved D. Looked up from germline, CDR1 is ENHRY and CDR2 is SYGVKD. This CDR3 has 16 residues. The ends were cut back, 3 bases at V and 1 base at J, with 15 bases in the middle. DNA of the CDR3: TGTGCCATCAGTGAACCGCAGCTGGCCCCGAACACTGAAGCTTTCTTT. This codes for CAISEPQLAPNTEAFF.

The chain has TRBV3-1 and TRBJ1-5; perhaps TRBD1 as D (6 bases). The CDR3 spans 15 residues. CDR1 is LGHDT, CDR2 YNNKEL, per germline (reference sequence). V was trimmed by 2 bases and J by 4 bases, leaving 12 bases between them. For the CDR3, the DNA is TGTGCCAGCAGCCAACGGGGGGCGCGGAATCAGCCCCAGCATTTT. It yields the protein CASSQRGARNQPQHF.

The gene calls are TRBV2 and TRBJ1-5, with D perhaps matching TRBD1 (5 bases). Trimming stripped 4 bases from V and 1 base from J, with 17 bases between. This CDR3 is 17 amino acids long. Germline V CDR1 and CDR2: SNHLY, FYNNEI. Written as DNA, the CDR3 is TGTGCCAGCAGTGTAGGGGAACGGGTGAAGAGCAATCAGCCCCAGCATTTT. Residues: CASSVGERVKSNQPQHF.

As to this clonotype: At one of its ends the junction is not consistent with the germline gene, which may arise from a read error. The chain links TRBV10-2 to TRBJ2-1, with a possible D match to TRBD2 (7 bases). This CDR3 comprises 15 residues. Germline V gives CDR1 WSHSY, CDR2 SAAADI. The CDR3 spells CASSATGGSSNEQFF. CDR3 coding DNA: TGCGCCAGCAGTGCCACGGGGGGCTCCTCCAATGAGCAGTTCTTC.

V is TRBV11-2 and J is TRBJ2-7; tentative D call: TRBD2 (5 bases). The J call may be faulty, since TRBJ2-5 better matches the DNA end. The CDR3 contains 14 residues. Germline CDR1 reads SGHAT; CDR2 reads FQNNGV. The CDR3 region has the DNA TGTGCCAGCAGTGCTCCGGGATTCCAAGAGACCCAGTACTTC. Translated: CASSAPGFQETQYF.

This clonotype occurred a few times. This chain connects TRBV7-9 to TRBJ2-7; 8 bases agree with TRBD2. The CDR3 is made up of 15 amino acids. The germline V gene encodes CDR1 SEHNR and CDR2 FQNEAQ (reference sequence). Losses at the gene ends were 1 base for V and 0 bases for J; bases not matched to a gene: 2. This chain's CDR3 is CASSLGREASYEQYF. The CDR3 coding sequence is TGTGCCAGCAGCTTAGGGCGGGAGGCCTCCTACGAGCAGTACTTC.

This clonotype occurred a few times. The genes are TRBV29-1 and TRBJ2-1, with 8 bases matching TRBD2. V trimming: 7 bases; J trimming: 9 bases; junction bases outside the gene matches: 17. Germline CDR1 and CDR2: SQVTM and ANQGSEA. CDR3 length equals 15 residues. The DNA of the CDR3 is TGCAGCGGCGAGTGGGGGACTAGGGGTGGTGGTGAGCAGTTCTTC. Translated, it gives CSGEWGTRGGGEQFF.

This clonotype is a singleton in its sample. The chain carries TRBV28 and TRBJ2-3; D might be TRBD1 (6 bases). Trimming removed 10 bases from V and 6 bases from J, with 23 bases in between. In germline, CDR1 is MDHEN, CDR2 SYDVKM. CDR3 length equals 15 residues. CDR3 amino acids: CANQSGTPVGDTQYF. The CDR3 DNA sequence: TGTGCCAACCAGTCCGGGACACCGGTGGGGGATACGCAGTATTTT.

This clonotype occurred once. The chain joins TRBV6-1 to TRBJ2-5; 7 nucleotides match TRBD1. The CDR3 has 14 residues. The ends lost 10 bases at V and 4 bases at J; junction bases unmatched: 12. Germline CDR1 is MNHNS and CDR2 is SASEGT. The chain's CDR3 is CATHLSTGPETQYF. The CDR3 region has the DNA TGTGCCACCCACTTATCGACAGGGCCAGAGACCCAGTACTTC.

The CDR3 region has the DNA TGTGCCAGCAGCCAAGTGCAGGGTCTAGGAGAGACCCAGTACTTC. Translated, it gives CASSQVQGLGETQYF. This chain uses TRBV3-1 with TRBJ2-5; possible D gene TRBD1, 5 bases. The length of the CDR3 is 15 residues. Germline values: CDR1 LGHDT, CDR2 YNNKEL (reference sequence). The ends were cut back, 1 base at V and 4 bases at J, with 13 bases in the middle.

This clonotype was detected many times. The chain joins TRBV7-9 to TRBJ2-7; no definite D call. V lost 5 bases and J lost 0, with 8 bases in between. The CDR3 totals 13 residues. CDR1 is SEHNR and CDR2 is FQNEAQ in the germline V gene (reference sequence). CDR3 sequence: CASSVVGSYEQYF. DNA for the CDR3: TGTGCCAGCAGCGTTGTTGGCTCCTACGAGCAGTACTTC. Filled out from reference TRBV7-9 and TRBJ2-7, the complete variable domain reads DTGVSQNPRHKITKRGQNVTFRCDPISEHNRLYWYRQTLGQGPEFLTYFQNEAQLEKSRLLSDRFSAERPKGSFSTLEIQRTEQGDSAMYLCASSVVGSYEQYFGPGTRLTVT.

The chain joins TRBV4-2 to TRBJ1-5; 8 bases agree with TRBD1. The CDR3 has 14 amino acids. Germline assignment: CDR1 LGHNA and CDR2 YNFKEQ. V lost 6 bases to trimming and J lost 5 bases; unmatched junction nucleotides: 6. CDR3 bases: TGTGCCAGCAGTCGCAGGGGGCTCGATCAGCCCCAGCATTTT. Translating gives CASSRRGLDQPQHF.